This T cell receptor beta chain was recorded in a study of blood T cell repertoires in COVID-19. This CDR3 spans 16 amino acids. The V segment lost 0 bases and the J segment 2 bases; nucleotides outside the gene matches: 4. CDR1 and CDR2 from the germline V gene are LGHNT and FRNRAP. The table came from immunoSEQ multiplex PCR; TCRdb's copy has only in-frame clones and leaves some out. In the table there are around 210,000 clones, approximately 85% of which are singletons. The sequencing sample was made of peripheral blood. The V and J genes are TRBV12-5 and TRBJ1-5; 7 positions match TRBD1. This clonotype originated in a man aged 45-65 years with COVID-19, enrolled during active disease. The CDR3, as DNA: TGTGCTAGTGGTTTGGTAACAGGGGTCGGCAATCAGCCCCAGCATTTT. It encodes CASGLVTGVGNQPQHF.